Below are 6 T cell receptor beta chains sequenced from a single sample in a study of PD-1 blockade in classical Hodgkin lymphoma. Sequencing used immunoSEQ multiplex PCR; TCRdb keeps in-frame clones, though not all of them. The data hold around 23,000 clones, with 84% observed a single time. Every patient relapsed after autologous stem cell transplantation, and brentuximab vedotin exposure varied. Researchers used magnetic negative selection to pull out pure CD4+ T cells from thawed PBMCs. Sequenced here: CD4+ T cells from blood, sampled at baseline. The receptors shown here come from a human donor with classical Hodgkin lymphoma.

The chain links TRBV5-1 to TRBJ1-2; TRBD1 is a possible D gene (5 bases). V was shortened by 4 bases and J by 5 bases, with 12 bases between the two germline ends. Germline V lookup: CDR1 SGHRS, CDR2 YFSETQ. This CDR3 has 13 amino acids. The CDR3, as DNA: TGCGCCAGCAGCCCCCAGGGTGGGTATGGCTACACCTTC. Translation: CASSPQGGYGYTF.

V is TRBV7-2 and J is TRBJ2-5, with no clear D. Trimming removed 5 bases from V and 10 bases from J, with 17 bases in between. The V gene's germline CDR1 is SGHTA and CDR2 FQGNSA. This CDR3 is built from 13 residues. The CDR3: CASSRDQNNYQYF. CDR3 nucleotide sequence: TGTGCCAGCAGCCGAGACCAGAATAATTACCAGTACTTC.

This clone was counted once. V is TRBV30 and J is TRBJ1-2; 8 nucleotides line up with TRBD1. This CDR3 is 13 amino acids long. CDR1 and CDR2 from the germline V gene are GTSNPN and SVGIG (reference sequence). After removal of 2 bases from V and 2 bases from J, the junction contained 1 base not matched to a gene. The CDR3 nucleotides read TGTGCCTGGAGTTACAGGGGGAACTATGGCTACACCTTC. Its translation: CAWSYRGNYGYTF. Variable domain in full (rest from reference TRBV30 and TRBJ1-2): SQTIHQWPATLVQPVGSPLSLECTVEGTSNPNLYWYRQAAGRGLQLLFYSVGIGQISSEVPQNLSASRPQDRQFILSSKKLLLSDSGFYLCAWSYRGNYGYTFGSGTRLTVV.

Points on this clone: Other DNA sequences of this sample code for an identical CDR3. CDR3 in amino acids: CASSPRDTLSGNTIYF. DNA of the CDR3: TGTGCCAGTAGTCCCCGGGACACCCTCTCTGGAAACACCATATATTTT. The chain uses TRBV19 and TRBJ1-3; TRBD1 might be the D (6 bases). There are 16 residues in the CDR3. Trimming pared 5 bases from V and 0 bases from J, leaving 14 bases between. The germline CDR1 and CDR2 sequences are LNHDA and SQIVND (reference sequence).

J is TRBJ1-1 and V is TRBV7-9; possible D gene TRBD1, 6 bases. This CDR3 is 15 amino acids long. Germline CDR1 reads SEHNR; CDR2 reads FQNEAQ (reference sequence). V lost 3 bases and J 4 bases, leaving 15 bases between the germline ends. DNA of the CDR3: TGTGCCAGCAGCTTTCAGGGGCCAAGGGGCACTGAAGCTTTCTTT. This gives the protein CASSFQGPRGTEAFF.

The gene calls are TRBV5-1 and TRBJ2-5; 13 bases are a match to TRBD2. Per germline, CDR1 SGHRS and CDR2 YFSETQ. CDR3 length: 17 amino acids. V lost 4 bases and J lost 2; bases outside the gene matches: 8. In DNA, the CDR3 is TGCGCCAGCAGCCGACCGGGACTAGCGGGGAGGCAAGAGACCCAGTACTTC. Its translation is CASSRPGLAGRQETQYF.